These T cell receptor beta chains were read from a single sample in a study of T cell changes during pregnancy in multiple sclerosis. Libraries were prepared by immunoSEQ multiplex PCR; TCRdb keeps only in-frame clonotypes and omits some of them. The table lists 90,000 to 120,000 clones, under 95% of them singletons. The sample here was peripheral blood, taken in the third trimester of pregnancy. The origin of the receptors is a female donor in good health, enrolled as a control in a pregnancy study. CDR3s include the opening cysteine and the closing phenylalanine or tryptophan. A D gene is named only where the DNA matches it firmly. Part of the rows lack a size; the others show once, few, many or a class for expanded clones.

V	size	D	J	CDR3	DNA
TRBV7-9	.	.	TRBJ1-1	CASSPGGALTEAFF	TGTGCCAGCAGTCCGGGGGGGGCGCTGACTGAAGCTTTCTTT
TRBV9	once	TRBD1	TRBJ2-5	CASSVLGTGDQETQYF	TGTGCCAGCAGCGTACTCGGGACAGGGGACCAAGAGACCCAGTACTTC
TRBV14	.	.	TRBJ2-7	CASSQEGSIGAYEQYF	TGTGCCAGCAGCCAAGAAGGGAGTATAGGCGCCTACGAGCAGTACTTC
TRBV4-1	once	.	TRBJ2-5	CASSRSEQETQYF	TGCGCCAGCAGCCGTAGCGAGCAAGAGACCCAGTACTTC
TRBV11-2	.	TRBD1	TRBJ1-3	CASSLGTASGNTIYF	TGTGCCAGCAGCCTGGGGACAGCCTCTGGAAACACCATATATTTT
TRBV2	.	TRBD1	TRBJ1-1	CASSAMTGVNTEAFF	TGTGCCAGCAGTGCCATGACAGGGGTGAACACTGAAGCTTTCTTT
TRBV5-1	.	TRBD1	TRBJ2-5	CASSPFLRGGEETQYF	TGCGCCAGCAGCCCATTTCTGAGAGGGGGCGAAGAGACCCAGTACTTC
TRBV30	.	.	TRBJ1-5	CAWSEGTVRVNQPQHF	TGTGCCTGGAGCGAGGGGACTGTCAGAGTGAATCAGCCCCAGCATTTT
TRBV7-8	.	TRBD1	TRBJ1-5	CASSPRGRGQPQHF	TGTGCCAGCAGCCCTAGGGGGCGCGGGCAGCCCCAGCATTTT
TRBV5-1	once	.	TRBJ1-4	CASSLEVRNEKLFF	TGCGCCAGCAGCTTGGAGGTCAGGAATGAAAAACTGTTTTTT
TRBV2	.	.	TRBJ2-6	CASTQTGSGANVLTF	TGTGCCAGCACCCAAACAGGCTCTGGGGCCAACGTCCTGACTTTC
TRBV7-2	once	TRBD1	TRBJ2-2	CASSPWDRGTGELFF	TGTGCCAGCAGCCCATGGGACAGGGGGACCGGGGAGCTGTTTTTT
TRBV27	once	.	TRBJ1-5	CASSLVMGSGQPQHF	TGTGCCAGCAGTTTGGTAATGGGGAGCGGACAGCCCCAGCATTTT
TRBV7-3	once	.	TRBJ2-5	CASRNNWEETQYF	TGTGCCAGCAGGAATAACTGGGAGGAGACCCAGTACTTC
TRBV5-1	.	.	TRBJ1-6	CASSLGRVSNSPLHF	TGCGCCAGCAGCTTGGGTCGGGTTTCTAATTCACCCCTCCACTTT
TRBV7-3	.	TRBD2	TRBJ2-3	CASSLNGLAGADTQYF	TGTGCCAGCAGCTTAAACGGGCTAGCGGGGGCAGATACGCAGTATTTT
TRBV19	few	.	TRBJ1-5	CASSSGLVSNQPQHF	TGTGCCAGTAGCTCAGGACTTGTTAGCAATCAGCCCCAGCATTTT
TRBV9	.	.	TRBJ1-1	CASSPLDRNTEAFF	TGTGCCAGCAGCCCCCTGGACAGGAACACTGAAGCTTTCTTT
TRBV7-9	.	TRBD1	TRBJ2-7	CASSWDSYEQYF	TGTGCCAGCAGCTGGGACAGCTACGAGCAGTACTTC
TRBV30	.	.	TRBJ1-5	CAWRGGDGQPQHF	TGTGCCTGGAGAGGGGGGGACGGACAGCCCCAGCATTTT
TRBV11-3	.	TRBD1	TRBJ1-1	CASSNLRTGNTEAFF	TGTGCCAGCAGCAACCTTAGGACAGGGAACACTGAAGCTTTCTTT
TRBV7-2	.	.	TRBJ1-5	CASSSTGVNQPQHF	TGTGCCAGCAGCTCAACAGGTGTCAATCAGCCCCAGCATTTT
TRBV28	.	TRBD2	TRBJ2-1	CASGTSRPYNEQFF	TGTGCCAGCGGGACTAGCCGCCCCTACAATGAGCAGTTCTTC
TRBV4-3	.	.	TRBJ1-2	CASSQDWGGSYGYTF	TGCGCCAGCAGCCAAGATTGGGGGGGATCCTATGGCTACACCTTC
TRBV5-4	once	TRBD1	TRBJ1-2	CASPGTGDGYTF	TGTGCCAGCCCCGGGACAGGGGATGGCTACACCTTC
TRBV7-8	.	.	TRBJ1-3	CASSSGESSGNTIYF	TGTGCCAGCAGTTCAGGGGAGAGCTCTGGAAACACCATATATTTT
TRBV2	few	.	TRBJ1-6	CARGRGNSPLHF	TGTGCCAGGGGACGGGGGAATTCACCCCTCCACTTT
TRBV27	.	TRBD1	TRBJ2-7	CASRERTGGFYEQYF	TGTGCCAGCAGGGAAAGGACAGGGGGCTTCTACGAGCAGTACTTC
TRBV2	.	TRBD1	TRBJ2-7	CASSGTGYEQYF	TGTGCCAGCAGCGGGACAGGGTACGAGCAGTACTTC
TRBV27	.	TRBD1	TRBJ1-2	CASSSRFPGTGGFSNYGYTF	TGTGCCAGCAGTTCCCGTTTTCCCGGGACAGGGGGCTTCTCTAACTATGGCTACACCTTC
TRBV27	.	.	TRBJ1-2	CASSLSEAAGLYGYTF	TGTGCCAGCAGTTTATCAGAGGCGGCGGGACTTTATGGCTACACCTTC
TRBV4-2	.	TRBD1	TRBJ2-1	CASSQVTGVTYEQFF	TGTGCCAGCAGCCAAGTAACAGGGGTCACCTATGAGCAGTTCTTC
TRBV5-1	.	TRBD1	TRBJ1-1	CASSLDSRGRVNTEAFF	TGCGCCAGCAGCTTGGACTCCAGGGGGCGGGTGAACACTGAAGCTTTCTTT
TRBV19	once	.	TRBJ2-7	CASSIPASRLGEQYF	TGTGCCAGTAGTATCCCCGCTAGCCGGCTTGGCGAGCAGTACTTC
TRBV9	.	TRBD1	TRBJ1-6	CASSVRQGDNSPLHF	TGTGCCAGCAGCGTTAGGCAGGGGGATAATTCACCCCTCCACTTT
TRBV6-6	.	.	TRBJ1-6	CASSYGQGNSPLHF	TGTGCCAGCAGTTACGGTCAGGGCAATTCACCCCTCCACTTT
TRBV5-4	.	.	TRBJ1-1	CASSLGAGVASNTEAFF	TGTGCCAGCAGCTTGGGGGCAGGGGTGGCGAGTAACACTGAAGCTTTCTTT
TRBV7-6	.	.	TRBJ2-7	CASSPSGSSYEQYF	TGTGCCAGCAGCCCCTCAGGTAGCTCCTACGAGCAGTACTTC
TRBV18	.	.	TRBJ1-5	CASSPSRGISASNQPQHF	TGTGCCAGCTCACCTTCCCGGGGGATTAGCGCGAGCAATCAGCCCCAGCATTTT
TRBV6-6	.	.	TRBJ1-5	CASSYPEGDQPQHF	TGTGCCAGCAGTTACCCCGAGGGGGATCAGCCCCAGCATTTT
TRBV19	.	.	TRBJ1-5	CASSGGYQPQHF	TGTGCCAGTAGTGGGGGGTACCAGCCCCAGCATTTT
TRBV25-1	.	.	TRBJ2-3	CASSESLGADTQYF	TGTGCCAGCAGTGAATCTCTAGGCGCAGATACGCAGTATTTT
TRBV18	.	.	TRBJ1-4	CASSPPEGIREKLFF	TGTGCCAGCTCACCACCGGAGGGGATAAGGGAAAAACTGTTTTTT
TRBV4-3	few	.	TRBJ2-7	CASSRAEARYEQYF	TGCGCCAGCAGCCGCGCGGAGGCGCGATACGAGCAGTACTTC
TRBV19	.	.	TRBJ2-2	CASRVGTTNTGELFF	TGTGCCAGTAGGGTCGGGACAACGAACACCGGGGAGCTGTTTTTT
TRBV4-3	.	.	TRBJ2-7	CASSLSEQYF	TGCGCCAGCAGCCTCTCCGAGCAGTACTTC
TRBV6-6	.	.	TRBJ2-7	CASSYSGGNGQQHF	TGTGCCAGCAGTTACTCTGGGGGTAACGGACAGCAACACTTC
TRBV7-9	.	TRBD2	TRBJ2-1	CASSLRASGGPYNEQFF	TGTGCCAGCAGCTTGAGGGCTAGCGGGGGTCCCTACAATGAGCAGTTCTTC
TRBV27	.	.	TRBJ1-2	CASSVSVNYGYTF	TGTGCCAGCAGTGTGAGCGTCAACTATGGCTACACCTTC
TRBV27	.	.	TRBJ1-1	CASSLGDLQGRAFF	TGTGCCAGCAGTTTAGGGGACCTTCAGGGGCGAGCTTTCTTT
TRBV30	.	TRBD1	TRBJ1-2	CAWSGTGRGGYTF	TGTGCCTGGAGCGGGACAGGGAGGGGTGGCTACACCTTC
TRBV7-2	.	TRBD1	TRBJ1-6	CASSLGDRGNSPLHF	TGTGCCAGCAGCTTAGGGGACAGGGGAAATTCACCCCTCCACTTT
TRBV5-4	.	TRBD2	TRBJ2-3	CASSLEGGGPVDTQYF	TGTGCCAGCAGCTTGGAAGGCGGGGGGCCTGTTGATACGCAGTATTTT